The 17 T cell receptor beta chains below were found in one sample sequenced in a study of CD8 T cells in ankylosing spondylitis. TCRdb re-called the 5' RACE reads through MiXCR, storing one row per CDR3 protein. Of 30,000 to 45,000 distinct CDR3 sequences in the sample, roughly 3% are singletons; the top ten hold about 2.8%. The source material was blood, either unsorted or a sorted T cell fraction (not recorded which). The source is a male donor with ankylosing spondylitis or in good health (not recorded which).

This clonotype was counted many times. CDR3 residues: CASSAPPQGSGNTIYF. In nucleotides, the CDR3 is TGTGCCAGCAGCGCCCCGCCTCAGGGGTCTGGAAACACCATATATTTT. The chain has TRBV9 and TRBJ1-3, with D maybe TRBD1 (6 bases). The germline V and J ends were trimmed by 3 bases and 1 base, with 14 bases remaining between them. CDR1 and CDR2 (germline): SGDLS, YYNGEE. The CDR3 is made up of 16 amino acids.

This clonotype counts as medium-sized (0.01 to 0.1%). This CDR3 fails to terminate in the conserved phenylalanine or tryptophan, so it likely reflects a read error. The DNA is left out, because the CDR3 cannot be placed on it with certainty; the CDR3 is given as TCRdb lists it. The J gene is TRBJ2-7, the V gene TRBV27; TRBD1 was called by the table and not checked on the DNA. Germline CDR1 is MNHEY and CDR2 is SMNVEV (reference sequence). Termini included, the CDR3 measures 11 amino acids. CDR3 loop: CASSHGDTGKI.

This clonotype was seen many times. The chain employs TRBV9 and TRBJ2-3; D ambiguous. Per the germline V gene, CDR1 is SGDLS and CDR2 is YYNGEE. Trimming took 4 bases from V and 4 from J, leaving 7 bases between them. The CDR3 has 12 amino acids. DNA of the CDR3: TGTGCCAGCAGCCCCCCGGCAGATACGCAGTATTTT. This codes for CASSPPADTQYF.

The V call is TRBV9, the J call TRBJ2-5; D remains unclear. The germline V and J ends were trimmed by 3 bases and 1 base, with 13 bases remaining between them. The CDR3 is 15 residues long. Germline CDR1 is SGDLS and CDR2 is YYNGEE. The CDR3 loop is CASSASAGFQETQYF. CDR3 nucleotides: TGTGCCAGCAGCGCAAGCGCCGGGTTCCAAGAGACCCAGTACTTC.

This clonotype occurred many times. The chain carries TRBV9 and TRBJ1-6; possibly TRBD1 for D (6 bases). The length of the CDR3 is 14 residues. Per germline, CDR1 SGDLS and CDR2 YYNGEE. Trimming removed 2 bases from V and 6 bases from J, with 9 bases in between. The chain's CDR3 is CASSVTGSNSPLHF. For the CDR3, the DNA is TGTGCCAGCAGCGTCACAGGGAGTAATTCACCCCTCCACTTT.

This clonotype was seen at least ten times. This chain joins TRBV9 and TRBJ2-3, with 8 positions matching TRBD2. The V gene end was trimmed by 0 bases and the J gene end by 2 bases; junction bases not matched to a gene: 5. Looked up from germline, CDR1 is SGDLS and CDR2 is YYNGEE. The CDR3 is made up of 16 amino acids. The CDR3 protein is CASSVGAGGITDTQYF. For the CDR3, the DNA is TGTGCCAGCAGCGTAGGCGCGGGGGGCATCACAGATACGCAGTATTTT.

This clonotype was counted many times. The chain combines TRBV9 with TRBJ2-5; possibly TRBD1 for D (6 bases). The CDR3 covers 13 residues. V shed 3 bases and J shed 5 bases, with 11 bases lying between them. Per the germline V gene, CDR1 is SGDLS and CDR2 is YYNGEE. CDR3 sequence: CASSALGAETQYF. The DNA for the CDR3 is TGTGCCAGCAGCGCCCTGGGGGCCGAGACCCAGTACTTC. The entire variable domain, with the rest obtained from reference TRBV9 and TRBJ2-5, is as follows: DSGVTQTPKHLITATGQRVTLRCSPRSGDLSVYWYQQSLDQGLQFLIQYYNGEERAKGNILERFSAQQFPDLHSELNLSSLELGDSALYFCASSALGAETQYFGPGTRLLVL.

This clonotype was observed many times. The V call is TRBV9, the J call TRBJ2-5, with 9 bases that match TRBD2. Germline V CDR1 and CDR2: SGDLS, YYNGEE. Trimming cost V 0 bases and J 4 bases; bases outside gene matches: 7. The CDR3 spans 16 residues. The CDR3 sequence: CASSVGKREEGETQYF. CDR3 sequence (DNA): TGTGCCAGCAGCGTAGGAAAGCGGGAGGAAGGAGAGACCCAGTACTTC.

This clonotype appeared many times. The chain uses TRBV9 and TRBJ2-5; D possibly corresponds to TRBD2 (5 bases). Germline-derived CDR1 and CDR2 are SGDLS and YYNGEE. Between the trimmed V and J ends, which lost 3 bases and 2 bases, there was a span of 8 bases. The CDR3 has 13 residues. The CDR3 nucleotides are TGTGCCAGCAGCGCGACTAATCAAGAGACCCAGTACTTC. Translation gives CASSATNQETQYF. The full variable domain, its missing parts supplied by reference TRBV9 and TRBJ2-5, is DSGVTQTPKHLITATGQRVTLRCSPRSGDLSVYWYQQSLDQGLQFLIQYYNGEERAKGNILERFSAQQFPDLHSELNLSSLELGDSALYFCASSATNQETQYFGPGTRLLVL.

This clonotype has just a few counts. The chain employs TRBV9 and TRBJ1-2; 10 positions agree with TRBD1. V gave up 3 bases and J gave up 7 bases; unmatched junction bases: 6. This CDR3 has 14 residues. Germline assignment: CDR1 SGDLS and CDR2 YYNGEE. CDR3 loop: CASSADRGRAGYTF. The CDR3 nucleotides are TGTGCCAGCAGCGCCGACAGGGGGCGTGCTGGCTACACCTTC.

This clonotype was seen many times. The chain joins TRBV9 to TRBJ2-5, with 10 positions matching TRBD2. The V gene end was trimmed by 2 bases and the J gene end by 4 bases; junction bases not matched to a gene: 5. Per the germline V gene, CDR1 is SGDLS and CDR2 is YYNGEE. There are 15 residues in the CDR3. The CDR3 sequence is CASSVTGTSVETQYF. CDR3 nucleotide sequence: TGTGCCAGCAGCGTTACCGGGACTAGCGTAGAGACCCAGTACTTC.

This clonotype has ten or more counts. This chain links TRBV9 with TRBJ1-2, with unresolved D. There are 12 residues in the CDR3. V shed 3 bases and J shed 4 bases, with 7 bases lying between them. Germline CDR1 and CDR2: SGDLS and YYNGEE. CDR3 sequence (DNA): TGTGCCAGCAGCGCTGGGATCTATGGCTACACCTTC. It is translated as CASSAGIYGYTF.

This clonotype was seen repeatedly, ten times or more. The rearrangement links TRBV9 to TRBJ2-1; 9 bases match TRBD2. Unmatched junction bases numbered 16, after V lost 0 bases and J lost 9 bases. In germline, CDR1 is SGDLS, CDR2 YYNGEE. CDR3 length equals 18 residues. The CDR3 loop reads CASSVGGGRASGVAEQFF. CDR3 nucleotide sequence: TGTGCCAGCAGCGTAGGGGGCGGGAGGGCCTCAGGGGTAGCTGAGCAGTTCTTC.

This clonotype was seen repeatedly, ten times or more. This chain links TRBV9 with TRBJ2-4, with D possibly matching TRBD2 (5 bases). Trimming took off 0 bases at V and 2 bases at J, with 9 bases between the two ends. This CDR3 region has 15 residues. Germline V gives CDR1 SGDLS, CDR2 YYNGEE. The CDR3 DNA follows: TGTGCCAGCAGCGTAGGTCGGGGAACCAAAAACATTCAGTACTTC. As protein: CASSVGRGTKNIQYF. Drawing the rest from reference TRBV9 and TRBJ2-4, the complete variable domain is DSGVTQTPKHLITATGQRVTLRCSPRSGDLSVYWYQQSLDQGLQFLIQYYNGEERAKGNILERFSAQQFPDLHSELNLSSLELGDSALYFCASSVGRGTKNIQYFGAGTRLSVL.

This clonotype was seen ten or more times. The V gene is TRBV9, the J gene TRBJ2-5; D may be TRBD2 (6 bases). CDR1 is SGDLS and CDR2 is YYNGEE in the germline V gene. This CDR3 contains 15 residues. With 4 bases removed from V and 2 bases from J, the gap between germline ends came to 15 bases. The CDR3 region is CASSSGWRGQETQYF. In DNA, the CDR3 is TGTGCCAGCAGCTCCGGGTGGCGGGGTCAAGAGACCCAGTACTTC.

This clonotype is termed medium-sized. The chain is built from TRBV9 and TRBJ2-2, with 7 bases aligning to TRBD2. The ends lost 2 bases at V and 1 base at J; junction bases unmatched: 2. The CDR3 consists of 15 residues. Germline V CDR1 and CDR2: SGDLS, YYNGEE. Here the CDR3 reads CASSVLAGNTGELFF. The DNA for the CDR3 is TGTGCCAGCAGCGTCTTAGCGGGGAACACCGGGGAGCTGTTTTTT.

Many counts were recorded for this clonotype. This chain uses TRBV9 with TRBJ2-5; TRBD1 matches at 8 bases. This CDR3 has 13 residues. Germline-derived CDR1 and CDR2 are SGDLS and YYNGEE. Trimming took 4 bases from V and 4 from J; bases not matched to a gene: 3. CDR3 sequence (DNA): TGTGCCAGCAGCTTCGACAGGGGAGAGACCCAGTACTTC. Protein sequence: CASSFDRGETQYF.